This TCR beta chain is from a study of OX40 agonist ivuxolimab in advanced cancers. For the study at large: Patients were treated with ivuxolimab, an agonistic anti-OX40 (CD134) antibody. The mean age was about 61 years, ranging from about 23 to 79, with less than 90% of participants male. Findings and caveats of the study: Low normalized T-cell clonal expansion was also seen in some nonresponders.

TCRdb's table, derived via immunoSEQ multiplex PCR, lists solely in-frame clones and lacks some. This sample has under 50,000 clones; about nine tenths occur once, and the top ten carry about a third. The germline CDR1 and CDR2 sequences are MDHEN and SYDVKM. Trimming left V 6 bases short and J 5 bases short, with 22 bases between. The CDR3 length is 16 residues. A note on this clone: What it binds is not known.

Exclusion of a patient followed from autoimmune disease history or systemic immunosuppression. The receptor's source is an adult with an advanced solid tumor such as melanoma, head and neck, liver or kidney cancer. The genes are TRBV28 and TRBJ1-1; TRBD1 is a possible D gene (6 bases). The source was CD4+ or CD8+ T cells sorted from blood, collected in a trial of the OX40 agonist ivuxolimab. The CDR3 spells CASRATGGGGRTEAFF. Written as DNA, the CDR3 is TGTGCCAGCAGGGCGACAGGAGGTGGTGGTAGGACTGAAGCTTTCTTT.